The T cell receptor (beta chain) under discussion was sequenced for a study of T cells in Graves' hyperthyroidism and ophthalmopathy. Study-level findings and limits: Ophthalmopathy was identified by the model a median roughly 6.5 months ahead of onset.

RNA transcripts served as the template for amplifying TCR beta CDR3 regions. HTBI primers drove first-round RT-PCR of the TCR CDR3. Using its own MiXCR run on the multiplex PCR reads, TCRdb lists one record per CDR3 protein. This table has about 690,000 distinct CDR3 sequences, 15% to 20% appearing once. Germline CDR1 is SGHRS and CDR2 is YFSETQ. This CDR3 has 13 amino acids. V was clipped by 3 bases and J by 6 bases, with 13 bases between them. Regarding this clonotype: Its antigen is not identified.

No ophthalmopathy progression within 18 months constituted stable Graves' hyperthyroidism. This chain links TRBV5-1 with TRBJ2-7; TRBD2 is a possible D gene (5 bases). This TCR came from a man in his forties or fifties with Graves' hyperthyroidism. The sample consisted of blood. CDR3 sequence: CASSSGGYREQYF. The CDR3 bases are TGCGCCAGCAGCTCTGGAGGATACCGCGAGCAGTACTTC.